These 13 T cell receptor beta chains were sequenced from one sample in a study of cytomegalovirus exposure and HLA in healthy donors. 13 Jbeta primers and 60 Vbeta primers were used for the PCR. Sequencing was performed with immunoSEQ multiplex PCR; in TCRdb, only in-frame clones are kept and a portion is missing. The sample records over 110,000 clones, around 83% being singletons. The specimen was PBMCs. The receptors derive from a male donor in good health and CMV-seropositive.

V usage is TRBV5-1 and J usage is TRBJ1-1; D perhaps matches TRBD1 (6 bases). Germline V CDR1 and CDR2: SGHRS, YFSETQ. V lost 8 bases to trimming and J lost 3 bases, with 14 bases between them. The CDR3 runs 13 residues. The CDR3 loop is CASYRDSDTEAFF. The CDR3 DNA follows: TGCGCCAGTTACAGGGATTCGGACACTGAAGCTTTCTTT.

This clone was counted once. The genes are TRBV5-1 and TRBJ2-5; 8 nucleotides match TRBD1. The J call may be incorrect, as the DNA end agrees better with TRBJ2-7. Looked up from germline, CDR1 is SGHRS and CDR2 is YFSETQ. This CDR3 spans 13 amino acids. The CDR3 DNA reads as TGCGCCAGCAGCCCCGGACAGGGTATCGAGCAGTACTTC. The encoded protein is CASSPGQGIEQYF.

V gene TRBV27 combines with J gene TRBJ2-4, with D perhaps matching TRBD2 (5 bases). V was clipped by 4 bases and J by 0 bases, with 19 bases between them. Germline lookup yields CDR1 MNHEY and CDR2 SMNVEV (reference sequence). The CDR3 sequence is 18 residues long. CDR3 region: CASSSLTQRVLAKNIQYF. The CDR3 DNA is TGTGCCAGCAGTTCATTGACCCAGAGGGTCCTAGCCAAAAACATTCAGTACTTC.

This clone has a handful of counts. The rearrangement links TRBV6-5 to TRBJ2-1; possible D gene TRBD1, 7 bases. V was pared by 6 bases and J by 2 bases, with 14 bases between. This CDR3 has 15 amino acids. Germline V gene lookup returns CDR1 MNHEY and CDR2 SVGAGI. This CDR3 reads CASSRAGQTYNEQFF. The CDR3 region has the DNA TGTGCCAGCAGCCGCGCGGGACAGACCTACAATGAGCAGTTCTTC.

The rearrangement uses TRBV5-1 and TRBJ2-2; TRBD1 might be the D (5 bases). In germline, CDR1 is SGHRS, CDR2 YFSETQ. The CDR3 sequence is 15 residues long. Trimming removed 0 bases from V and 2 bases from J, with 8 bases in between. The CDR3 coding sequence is TGCGCCAGCAGCTTGGGACAGATAAACACCGGGGAGCTGTTTTTT. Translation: CASSLGQINTGELFF. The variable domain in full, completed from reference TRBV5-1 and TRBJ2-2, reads KAGVTQTPRYLIKTRGQQVTLSCSPISGHRSVSWYQQTPGQGLQFLFEYFSETQRNKGNFPGRFSGRQFSNSRSEMNVSTLELGDSALYLCASSLGQINTGELFFGEGSRLTVL.

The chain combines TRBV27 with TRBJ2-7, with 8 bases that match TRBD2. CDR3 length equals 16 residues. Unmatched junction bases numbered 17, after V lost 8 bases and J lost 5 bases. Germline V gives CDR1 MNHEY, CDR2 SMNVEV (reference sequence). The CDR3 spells CASHSLVGSGIHEQYF. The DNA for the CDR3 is TGTGCCAGCCACTCCCTTGTAGGTAGCGGGATCCACGAGCAGTACTTC.

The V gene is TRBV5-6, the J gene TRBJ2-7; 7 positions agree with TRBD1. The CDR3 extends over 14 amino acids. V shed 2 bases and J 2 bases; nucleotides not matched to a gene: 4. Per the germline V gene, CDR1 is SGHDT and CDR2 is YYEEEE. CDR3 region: CASSFPRGPYEQYF. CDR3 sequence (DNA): TGTGCCAGCAGCTTCCCAAGGGGGCCCTACGAGCAGTACTTC.

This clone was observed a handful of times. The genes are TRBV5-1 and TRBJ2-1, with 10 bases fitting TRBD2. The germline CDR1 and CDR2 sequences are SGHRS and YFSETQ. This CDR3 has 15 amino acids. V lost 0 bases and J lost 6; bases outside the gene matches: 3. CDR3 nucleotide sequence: TGCGCCAGCAGCTTGGCCCTAGCGGGGGCCAATGAGCAGTTCTTC. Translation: CASSLALAGANEQFF.

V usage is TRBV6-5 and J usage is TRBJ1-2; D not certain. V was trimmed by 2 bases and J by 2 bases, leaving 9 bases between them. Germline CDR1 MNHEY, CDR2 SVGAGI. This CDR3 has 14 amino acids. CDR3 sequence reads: CASSYRTSNYGYTF. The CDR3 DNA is TGTGCCAGCAGTTACAGAACTTCAAACTATGGCTACACCTTC.

Here the CDR3 DNA reads TGCGCCAGCAGCTTCAGGGGTCAAGAGCAGTACTTC. This codes for CASSFRGQEQYF. The rearrangement links TRBV5-1 to TRBJ2-7; weak D call: TRBD1 (6 bases). Between the trimmed V and J ends, which lost 2 bases and 7 bases, there was a span of 10 bases. Germline assignment: CDR1 SGHRS and CDR2 YFSETQ. The CDR3 runs 12 residues.

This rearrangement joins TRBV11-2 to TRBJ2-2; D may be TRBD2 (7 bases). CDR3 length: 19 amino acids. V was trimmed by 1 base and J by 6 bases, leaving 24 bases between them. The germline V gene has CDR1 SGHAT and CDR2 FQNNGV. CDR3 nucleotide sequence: TGTGCCAGCAGCTTAGTGGGAGTAGGGGGGGCGAGGGAAGCCGGGGAGCTGTTTTTT. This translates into CASSLVGVGGAREAGELFF.

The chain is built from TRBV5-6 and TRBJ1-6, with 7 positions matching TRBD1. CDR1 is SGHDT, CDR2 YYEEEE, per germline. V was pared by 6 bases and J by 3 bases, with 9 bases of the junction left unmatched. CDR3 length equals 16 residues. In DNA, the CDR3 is TGTGCCAGCATCACGAAGGGACAGAACTATAATTCACCCCTCCACTTT. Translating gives CASITKGQNYNSPLHF. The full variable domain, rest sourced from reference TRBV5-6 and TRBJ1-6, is DAGVTQSPTHLIKTRGQQVTLRCSPKSGHDTVSWYQQALGQGPQFIFQYYEEEERQRGNFPDRFSGHQFPNYSSELNVNALLLGDSALYLCASITKGQNYNSPLHFGNGTRLTVT.

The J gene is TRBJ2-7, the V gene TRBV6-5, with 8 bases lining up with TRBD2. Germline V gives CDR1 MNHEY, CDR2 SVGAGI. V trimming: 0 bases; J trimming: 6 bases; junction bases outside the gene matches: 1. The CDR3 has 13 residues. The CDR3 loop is CASSYSGGGEQYF. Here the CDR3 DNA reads TGTGCCAGCAGTTACTCCGGGGGGGGCGAGCAGTACTTC.